Below, 3 T cell receptor beta chains from the same sample are listed, as sequenced in a study of human T cells and chemical hapten exposure. Specified time point: pre-sensitization, week 0. Treatment: therapeutic diphenylcyclopropenone sensitization with weekly scalp DPC. TCRdb called the RACE reads again in MiXCR, with one record for every CDR3 protein. The sample has under 300,000 distinct CDR3 sequences, approximately 8.4% seen once; the top ten hold 2% to 2.5%. The input for sequencing was whole blood, taken in connection with sensitization to the hapten diphenylcyclopropenone (DPC). The receptors were sampled from a woman in her thirties or forties with alopecia areata. Some clones in this sample may be carry-over from other donors' samples.

This clonotype was counted at least ten times. V and J are TRBV7-2 and TRBJ2-3; D gene ambiguous. Germline V gene lookup returns CDR1 SGHTA and CDR2 FQGNSA. The CDR3 runs 12 residues. V was pared by 6 bases and J by 2 bases, with 6 bases between. The CDR3 coding sequence is TGTGCCAGCAGTTCCAACACAGATACGCAGTATTTT. This encodes CASSSNTDTQYF.

This clonotype came up a few times. The J gene is TRBJ1-1, the V gene TRBV12-3 or TRBV12-4, with 7 bases aligning to TRBD1. The CDR3 totals 15 residues. The V gene end was trimmed by 3 bases and the J gene end by 1 base; junction bases not matched to a gene: 5. The CDR3 loop reads CASSFQGTANTEAFF. The CDR3 region has the DNA TGTGCCAGCAGTTTTCAAGGGACAGCGAACACTGAAGCTTTCTTT.

This chain joins TRBV6-5 and TRBJ1-3; perhaps TRBD1 as D (5 bases). The CDR3 loop spans 15 amino acids. The V gene lost 4 bases and the J gene lost 0 bases, with 10 bases spanning the gap. From germline, CDR1 is MNHEY and CDR2 SVGAGI. This chain's CDR3 is CASSSGPLSGNTIYF. The CDR3 DNA sequence: TGTGCCAGCAGTTCGGGACCCCTCTCTGGAAACACCATATATTTT.